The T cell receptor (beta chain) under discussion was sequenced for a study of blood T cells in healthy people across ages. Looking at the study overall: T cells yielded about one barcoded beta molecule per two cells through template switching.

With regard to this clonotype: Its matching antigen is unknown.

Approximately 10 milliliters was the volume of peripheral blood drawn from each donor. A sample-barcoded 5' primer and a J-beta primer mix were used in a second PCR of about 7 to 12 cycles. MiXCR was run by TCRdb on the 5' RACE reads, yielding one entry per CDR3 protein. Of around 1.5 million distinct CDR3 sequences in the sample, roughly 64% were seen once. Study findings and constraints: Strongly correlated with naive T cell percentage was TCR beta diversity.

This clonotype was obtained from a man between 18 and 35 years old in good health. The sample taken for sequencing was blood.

The CDR3 DNA follows: TGCGCCAGCAGCCAGGATAGGACAGGCTTGGCTGAAGCTTTCTTT. Encoded protein: CASSQDRTGLAEAFF. The V gene is TRBV4-1, the J gene TRBJ1-1, with TRBD1 matching over 7 bases. Unmatched junction bases numbered 10, after V lost 3 bases and J lost 6 bases. The CDR3 is 15 residues long. The germline V gene encodes CDR1 MGHRA and CDR2 YSYEKL.